Following are 26 T cell receptor beta chains from one sample sequenced in a study of OX40 agonist ivuxolimab in advanced cancers. Library creation used the immunoSEQ multiplex PCR assay. Held by TCRdb, this immuneACCESS table contains in-frame sequences only and omits some clones. Under half of the omission traces to an unresolved V gene where checked; the cause of the rest is unknown. Across this sample there are about 58,000 clones, with 80% to 90% seen only once. The ten largest clones capture approximately 3.4% of the sample. The material sequenced was CD4+ or CD8+ T cells sorted from blood, taken in a trial of the OX40 agonist ivuxolimab. Receptors were obtained from an adult with an advanced solid tumor such as melanoma, head and neck, liver or kidney cancer.

The chain uses TRBV5-1 and TRBJ2-1, with 11 nucleotides matching TRBD2. V dropped 4 bases and J dropped 5; count of bases not matched to a gene: 5. CDR1 is SGHRS and CDR2 is YFSETQ in the germline V gene. CDR3 length: 15 residues. The chain's CDR3 is CASSQTGLADNEQFF. CDR3 bases: TGCGCCAGCAGCCAGACGGGACTAGCGGACAATGAGCAGTTCTTC.

The chain is built from TRBV6-4 and TRBJ1-1; unclear D gene. This CDR3 spans 13 amino acids. V lost 2 bases and J 6 bases, leaving 10 bases between the germline ends. The germline V gene encodes CDR1 MRHNA and CDR2 SNTAGT. The CDR3 DNA reads TGTGCCAGCAGTGACAGCTTATTGTCTGAAGCTTTCTTT. Protein: CASSDSLLSEAFF.

Notes on this clone: Other nucleotide sequences from this sample produce the same CDR3. The chain has TRBV25-1 and TRBJ2-5; 10 positions agree with TRBD2. From germline, CDR1 is MGHDK and CDR2 SYGVNS. Trimming removed 6 bases from V and 5 bases from J; junction bases left unmatched: 3. This CDR3 spans 13 amino acids. The CDR3 coding sequence is TGTGCCAGCAGGACTAGCGGGTCGGAGACCCAGTACTTC. Translating it yields CASRTSGSETQYF.

This chain connects TRBV5-1 to TRBJ2-3; D uncertain. The germline V and J ends were trimmed by 4 bases and 7 bases, with 13 bases remaining between them. Germline CDR1 SGHRS, CDR2 YFSETQ. The CDR3 covers 13 residues. In DNA form, the CDR3 reads TGCGCCAGCAGCCTCTCTTCCGGCTATACGCAGTATTTT. Translated: CASSLSSGYTQYF.

The chain has TRBV19 and TRBJ2-7; possible D gene TRBD2, 7 bases. The CDR3 runs 16 residues. Looked up from germline, CDR1 is LNHDA and CDR2 is SQIVND (reference sequence). Trimming took 3 bases from V and 0 from J, leaving 15 bases between them. The CDR3 reads CASSMVGGGSSYEQYF. CDR3 coding DNA: TGTGCCAGTAGTATGGTAGGGGGGGGAAGCTCCTACGAGCAGTACTTC. Full variable domain (outside the CDR3, taken from reference TRBV19 and TRBJ2-7): DGGITQSPKYLFRKEGQNVTLSCEQNLNHDAMYWYRQDPGQGLRLIYYSQIVNDFQKGDIAEGYSVSREKKESFPLTVTSAQKNPTAFYLCASSMVGGGSSYEQYFGPGTRLTVT.

The V call is TRBV6-5, the J call TRBJ2-7; D is uncertain. With 0 bases removed from V and 4 bases from J, the gap between germline ends came to 13 bases. The CDR3 has 15 amino acids. Germline CDR1 is MNHEY and CDR2 is SVGAGI. DNA for the CDR3: TGTGCCAGCAGTTACTCGAGACGGGCCGGGTACGAGCAGTACTTC. Translated: CASSYSRRAGYEQYF.

The rearrangement joins TRBV28 to TRBJ2-3; 12 bases are a match to TRBD2. This CDR3 contains 14 residues. The germline gives CDR1 MDHEN, CDR2 SYDVKM. Trimming removed 5 bases from V and 4 bases from J; junction bases left unmatched: 1. CDR3 in DNA: TGTGCCAGCAGTCTAGCGGGAGGGGCAGATACGCAGTATTTT. It yields the protein CASSLAGGADTQYF.

V gene TRBV5-1 combines with J gene TRBJ1-4; TRBD1 aligns across 8 bases. The CDR3 totals 16 residues. Germline loops: CDR1 SGHRS, CDR2 YFSETQ. Trimming at V came to 4 bases and at J to 2 bases, leaving 7 bases not matched to a gene. CDR3 region: CASSNGQGLTNEKLFF. CDR3 sequence (DNA): TGCGCCAGCAGCAACGGACAGGGCTTGACTAATGAAAAACTGTTTTTT. Full variable domain (rest looked up from reference TRBV5-1 and TRBJ1-4): KAGVTQTPRYLIKTRGQQVTLSCSPISGHRSVSWYQQTPGQGLQFLFEYFSETQRNKGNFPGRFSGRQFSNSRSEMNVSTLELGDSALYLCASSNGQGLTNEKLFFGSGTQLSVL.

The rearrangement links TRBV7-2 to TRBJ1-5; D gene uncertain. Germline V CDR1 and CDR2: SGHTA, FQGNSA. The CDR3 runs 12 residues. Deletions cut 0 bases from V and 9 bases from J, with 6 bases between. The CDR3 reads CASSLAGLPQHF. The CDR3 nucleotides read TGTGCCAGCAGCTTAGCAGGGTTGCCCCAGCATTTT.

V and J are TRBV7-2 and TRBJ2-5; a weak D match, TRBD2 (6 bases). Germline V CDR1 and CDR2: SGHTA, FQGNSA. The CDR3 has 15 amino acids. Trimming took off 0 bases at V and 2 bases at J, with 10 bases between the two ends. The CDR3 DNA follows: TGTGCCAGCAGCTTAGCCGGGACTCCGCAAGAGACCCAGTACTTC. Protein sequence: CASSLAGTPQETQYF. Together with reference TRBV7-2 and TRBJ2-5, the CDR3 gives the full variable domain: GAGVSQSPSNKVTEKGKDVELRCDPISGHTALYWYRQSLGQGLEFLIYFQGNSAPDKSGLPSDRFSAERTGGSVSTLTIQRTQQEDSAVYLCASSLAGTPQETQYFGPGTRLLVL.

CDR3 nucleotide sequence: TGTGCCAGCAGCTCGGACAGGAGCTCTGGAAACACCATATATTTT. It yields the protein CASSSDRSSGNTIYF. This chain links TRBV7-9 with TRBJ1-3; 7 nucleotides align to TRBD1. The V gene end was trimmed by 4 bases and the J gene end by 0 bases; junction bases not matched to a gene: 3. The CDR3 runs to 15 residues. Germline lookup yields CDR1 SEHNR and CDR2 FQNEAQ (reference sequence).

This sequence joins TRBV6-5 and TRBJ1-2, with TRBD1 as a possible D gene (6 bases). CDR1 is MNHEY, CDR2 SVGAGI, per germline. The CDR3 loop spans 11 amino acids. The V end was cut by 8 bases, the J end by 7 bases, with 11 bases between. For the CDR3, the DNA is TGTGCCAGCCGGACAGCCTCTGGCTACACCTTC. Translating it yields CASRTASGYTF.

The V gene is TRBV7-9, the J gene TRBJ2-4, with 7 bases fitting TRBD1. J lost 9 bases, V lost 6 bases, and 8 bases had no gene match. The CDR3 consists of 13 residues. CDR1 and CDR2 from the germline V gene are SEHNR and FQNEAQ (reference sequence). In DNA, the CDR3 is TGTGCCAGCAGTCTCGACAGGGTCGCCATTCAGTACTTC. Protein sequence: CASSLDRVAIQYF.

The rearrangement uses TRBV6-1 and TRBJ1-1; D is unresolved. The CDR3 is 15 amino acids. V lost 4 bases and J 0 bases, leaving 12 bases between the germline ends. CDR1 is MNHNS, CDR2 SASEGT, per germline. CDR3 nucleotides: TGTGCCAGCAGTGCGCACAGCCATATGAACACTGAAGCTTTCTTT. It specifies CASSAHSHMNTEAFF.

The chain carries TRBV7-2 and TRBJ1-1; D call uncertain. CDR1 and CDR2 from the germline V gene are SGHTA and FQGNSA. Trimming stripped 4 bases from V and 0 bases from J, with 6 bases between. The CDR3 consists of 13 residues. The CDR3 DNA follows: TGTGCCAGCAGCTCTTTCATGAACACTGAAGCTTTCTTT. Protein: CASSSFMNTEAFF.

This clone was seen a handful of times. The chain carries TRBV28 and TRBJ2-1; D not certain. The CDR3 runs 11 residues. The germline V gene encodes CDR1 MDHEN and CDR2 SYDVKM. With 10 bases removed from V and 10 bases from J, the gap between germline ends came to 14 bases. CDR3 sequence (DNA): TGTGCCACCGGAACGAATAGGGAGCAGTTCTTC. This gives the protein CATGTNREQFF.

This rearrangement joins TRBV19 to TRBJ2-1; D uncertain. V lost 4 bases to trimming and J lost 4 bases, with 20 bases between them. Germline lookup yields CDR1 LNHDA and CDR2 SQIVND (reference sequence). CDR3 size: 17 residues. The DNA of the CDR3 is TGTGCCAGTAGTACCCACGAGGTGCCCGTCTTGTACAATGAGCAGTTCTTC. It translates to CASSTHEVPVLYNEQFF.

The gene calls are TRBV14 and TRBJ1-1; 9 positions match TRBD1. The germline V gene has CDR1 SGHDN and CDR2 FVKESK. This CDR3 comprises 14 residues. J lost 4 bases, V lost 5 bases, and 5 bases had no gene match. CDR3 coding DNA: TGTGCCAGCAGCTTACAGGGGGCGGTCACTGAAGCTTTCTTT. Its translation: CASSLQGAVTEAFF.

The chain recombines TRBV18 with TRBJ2-7; tentatively, D is TRBD1 (5 bases). The CDR3 length is 13 residues. The germline V gene encodes CDR1 KGHSH and CDR2 LQKENI. Trimming took 6 bases from V and 0 from J, leaving 9 bases between them. The DNA for the CDR3 is TGTGCCAGCTCGCAAGACAGCTCCTACGAGCAGTACTTC. Translating gives CASSQDSSYEQYF.

The chain employs TRBV27 and TRBJ2-5; D may correspond to TRBD1 or TRBD2 (7 bases each). V was cut by 4 bases and J by 10 bases, with 25 bases left in between. This CDR3 comprises 16 residues. Germline CDR1 MNHEY, CDR2 SMNVEV (reference sequence). The CDR3 is CASSSGTVGPRGDQYF. DNA for the CDR3: TGTGCCAGCAGTTCTGGGACAGTGGGACCTCGGGGGGACCAGTACTTC.

CDR3 nucleotide sequence: TGTGCCAGTAGTAGCGGGAGTAGGTGGAACAATGAGCAGTTCTTC. Protein product: CASSSGSRWNNEQFF. This chain uses TRBV19 with TRBJ2-1; 7 nucleotides align to TRBD2. The V gene's germline CDR1 is LNHDA and CDR2 SQIVND (reference sequence). This CDR3 has 15 residues. The V segment lost 4 bases and the J segment 5 bases; nucleotides outside the gene matches: 8. The full variable domain, with the rest looked up from reference TRBV19 and TRBJ2-1, is DGGITQSPKYLFRKEGQNVTLSCEQNLNHDAMYWYRQDPGQGLRLIYYSQIVNDFQKGDIAEGYSVSREKKESFPLTVTSAQKNPTAFYLCASSSGSRWNNEQFFGPGTRLTVL.

With regard to this clone: A read error is likely, as this CDR3 ends without the conserved phenylalanine or tryptophan. It is unclear where the CDR3 begins or ends on the DNA, so no DNA is shown, and the CDR3 is as TCRdb lists it. This chain connects TRBV20-1 to TRBJ2-7; whether TRBD2, the table's D call, matches the DNA was not checked. The germline gives CDR1 DFQATT, CDR2 SNEGSKA (reference sequence). Counting both end residues, the CDR3 totals 8 amino acids. The chain's CDR3 is CRIPGLLI.

CDR3 DNA sequence: TGTGCCAGCAGTTACGCAGGCAACCAAGAGACCCAGTACTTC. It specifies CASSYAGNQETQYF. J is TRBJ2-5 and V is TRBV6-6, with unresolved D. V dropped 2 bases and J dropped 0 bases, with 7 bases sitting between them. The CDR3 sequence is 14 residues long. CDR1 and CDR2 from the germline V gene are MNHNY and SVGAGI (reference sequence).

This rearrangement joins TRBV19 to TRBJ1-2, with 8 positions matching TRBD1. With 5 bases clipped from V and 6 bases from J, the junction kept 11 bases outside the gene matches. CDR3 size: 15 residues. Germline CDR1 LNHDA, CDR2 SQIVND (reference sequence). The CDR3 loop is CASSPRQGSGDGYTF. Written as DNA, the CDR3 is TGTGCCAGTAGTCCCCGACAGGGGTCCGGGGATGGCTACACCTTC. Drawing the rest from reference TRBV19 and TRBJ1-2, the complete variable domain is DGGITQSPKYLFRKEGQNVTLSCEQNLNHDAMYWYRQDPGQGLRLIYYSQIVNDFQKGDIAEGYSVSREKKESFPLTVTSAQKNPTAFYLCASSPRQGSGDGYTFGSGTRLTVV.

V gene TRBV5-6 combines with J gene TRBJ1-2, with D possibly being TRBD1 (5 bases). Trimming left V 1 base short and J 10 bases short, with 11 bases between. The CDR3 has 12 residues. Germline loops: CDR1 SGHDT, CDR2 YYEEEE. CDR3 loop: CASSLSQADYTF. CDR3 DNA sequence: TGTGCCAGCAGCTTGTCACAGGCGGACTACACCTTC.

The chain has TRBV6-5 and TRBJ1-2; D might be TRBD1 (5 bases). The CDR3 has 14 amino acids. The germline V and J ends were trimmed by 4 bases and 5 bases, with 14 bases remaining between them. Germline CDR1 is MNHEY and CDR2 is SVGAGI. The CDR3 here is CASSWGRQGYGYTF. For the CDR3, the DNA is TGTGCCAGCAGTTGGGGACGGCAAGGGTATGGCTACACCTTC.